These 11 T cell receptor beta chains share one sample of origin, sequenced in a study of CXCR3-negative and CXCR3-positive naive CD8 T cells (dated by TCRdb to about 2019). These reads were obtained on a NextSeq 550. The Human TCR Profiling Kit (MiLaboratory) was used to prepare UMI-labeled 5' RACE TRB cDNA libraries. The reads went through TCRdb reprocessing, and each CDR3 protein sequence gets one entry with no DNA. The table of this sample itemizes 6,500 to 8,000 distinct CDR3 sequences. Together, the top ten hold around 1.2% of the sample. The sequenced sample was naive CXCR3- CD8+ T cells from blood. Explained via the paper, the cell subset or site label denotes: CD45RO-CCR7+CD27+CD95- naive CD8+ T cells lacking CXCR3 (TNR3-). Source of these receptors: a human donor in good health. Some clones in this sample may be carry-over from other donors' samples.

Considering frequency, this clonotype is medium-sized. This chain joins TRBV14 and TRBJ2-2. Germline loops: CDR1 SGHDN, CDR2 FVKESK. The CDR3 is made up of 13 amino acids. Here the CDR3 reads CASSQMGSGELFF.

V gene TRBV19 combines with J gene TRBJ1-5; checking the TCRdb D call of TRBD1 is not possible without DNA. Germline V CDR1 and CDR2: LNHDA, SQIVND (reference sequence). This CDR3 contains 14 residues. CDR3: CAIDGTGNNQPQHF. Using reference TRBV19 and TRBJ1-5 for the parts outside the CDR3, the full variable domain is DGGITQSPKYLFRKEGQNVTLSCEQNLNHDAMYWYRQDPGQGLRLIYYSQIVNDFQKGDIAEGYSVSREKKESFPLTVTSAQKNPTAFYLCAIDGTGNNQPQHFGDGTRLSIL.

This clonotype ranks as medium-sized in terms of frequency. The J gene is TRBJ2-2, the V gene TRBV29-1. CDR3 size: 15 residues. CDR1 and CDR2 (germline): SQVTM, ANQGSEA. Here the CDR3 reads CSVEFGSANTGELFF.

CDR3 loop: CASSGGGAEQYF. The chain employs TRBV9 and TRBJ2-7; TCRdb names TRBD2, which stays unverified in the absence of DNA. The CDR3 has 12 amino acids. In germline, CDR1 is SGDLS, CDR2 YYNGEE.

This chain connects TRBV7-9 to TRBJ2-7; as DNA is missing, the TRBD1 call by TCRdb cannot be tested. Germline V lookup: CDR1 SEHNR, CDR2 FQNEAQ (reference sequence). The CDR3 length is 15 residues. CDR3 amino acids: CASSLSGTGMVEQYF.

The V call is TRBV4-1, the J call TRBJ2-3. Germline V lookup: CDR1 MGHRA, CDR2 YSYEKL. The CDR3 has 16 residues. This CDR3 is CASSQEGQPDTDTQYF.

V gene TRBV19 combines with J gene TRBJ1-1. Germline CDR1 reads LNHDA; CDR2 reads SQIVND (reference sequence). The CDR3 totals 13 residues. CDR3 in amino acids: CASSYREPPEAFF.

The chain uses TRBV13 and TRBJ2-1. Per germline, CDR1 PRHDT and CDR2 FYEKMQ (reference sequence). The length of the CDR3 is 13 residues. CDR3 region: CASSLRGYNEQFF.

This clonotype shows up as medium-sized (0.01 to 0.1%) by frequency. The genes are TRBV5-1 and TRBJ1-1. The CDR3 totals 14 residues. Germline assignment: CDR1 SGHRS and CDR2 YFSETQ. The CDR3 reads CASSFSDAMLEAFF.

The V call is TRBV3-1, the J call TRBJ2-1; the D call of TRBD2 rests on TCRdb alone, since no DNA is present to check it. Germline V lookup: CDR1 LGHDT, CDR2 YNNKEL (reference sequence). This CDR3 is 17 amino acids long. CDR3 in amino acids: CASSQVWREQSRREQFF.

V is TRBV15 and J is TRBJ2-6; TCRdb's D gene call, TRBD2, goes unchecked for lack of DNA. The length of the CDR3 is 14 residues. From germline, CDR1 is LNHNV and CDR2 YYDKDF (reference sequence). The CDR3 loop is CATRALSGANVLTF.